The clone carrying this T cell receptor beta chain was found a few times. The sample belongs to a study of T cells in Graves' hyperthyroidism and ophthalmopathy. Study-wide context: The blood sample was taken at first diagnosis, before treatment began.

Trimming took off 7 bases at V and 3 bases at J, with 10 bases between the two ends. CDR3 length equals 13 residues. Germline V gives CDR1 MNHEY, CDR2 SMNVEV (reference sequence). The TCR beta CDR3 regions underwent amplification using RNA transcripts as the source. The study used the HTBI primer set for a first-round RT-PCR of the TCR CDR3. TCRdb fed the multiplex PCR reads into MiXCR, producing one record per CDR3 protein. This table has roughly 740,000 distinct CDR3 sequences, about a sixth appearing once. Any patient presenting with uncontrolled infection, other autoimmune disease, pregnancy or lactation was left out.

Sequencing was carried out using blood. The clonotype comes from a man aged 18 to 35 with Graves' hyperthyroidism. The V call is TRBV27, the J call TRBJ2-1; D is undetermined. Written as DNA, the CDR3 is TGTGCCAGCAAATCCGGGCTCTACAATGAGCAGTTCTTC. Protein sequence: CASKSGLYNEQFF.